This T cell receptor beta chain was sequenced in a study of patients and donors after allogeneic stem cell transplantation (dated by TCRdb to about 2020). Libraries came from RT-PCR. For sequencing, a NextSeq 550 was employed. TCRdb trimmed the raw reads at Q25, called clones with MiXCR and kept productive beta chains. Rows matching on CDR3 protein sequence are summarized as one entry with the most common DNA and genes. The sample yields 200,000 to 250,000 distinct CDR3 sequences; 38% were counted once. The ten largest clones capture more than 9% of the sample. Measured from the cysteine to the phenylalanine, the CDR3 is 16 residues long. Here the CDR3 DNA is all that survives: 48 bases in frame from base 1. Between the V and J ends, shortened by 1 base and 6 bases respectively, the junction contains 18 bases. Based on the germline V gene, the CDR1 and CDR2 sequences are SGHRS and YFSETQ. With regard to this clonotype: The target of this receptor is not known. No base qualities exist here, and no much larger clone lies one base off it.

This receptor was taken from a human donor who was either an allogeneic HSCT recipient or a stem cell or donor lymphocyte infusion donor (not recorded which). It is not recorded whose cells these are; they may come from a transplant donor. The chain employs TRBV5-1 and TRBJ2-3, and the D gene may be TRBD1, 5 bases matching. Sequencing was carried out using blood, either unsorted or a sorted T cell fraction (not recorded which). The DNA sequence reads TGCGCCAGCAGCTTGAAATCGACAGCTCTTGGGGATACGCAGTATTTT. Its coded protein is CASSLKSTALGDTQYF. With the rest looked up from the reference TRBV5-1 and TRBJ2-3 genes rather than sequenced, the full variable domain is KAGVTQTPRYLIKTRGQQVTLSCSPISGHRSVSWYQQTPGQGLQFLFEYFSETQRNKGNFPGRFSGRQFSNSRSEMNVSTLELGDSALYLCASSLKSTALGDTQYFGPGTRLTVL.